This section outlines one T cell receptor beta chain sequence together with its context. Germline assignment: CDR1 GTSNPN and CDR2 SVGIG (reference sequence). CDR3 length: 13 amino acids. V shed 3 bases and J shed 4 bases, with 12 bases lying between them. Researchers ran the PCR with 60 Vbeta and 13 Jbeta primers. Generated by immunoSEQ multiplex PCR, the TCRdb table keeps only in-frame clones and is missing some. The sample yields 170,000 or so clones, 70% to 85% seen once. The data were taken from a study of cytomegalovirus exposure and HLA in healthy donors. This receptor was identified in a woman younger than 45 in good health and CMV-seropositive. The sequenced sample was PBMCs. The gene calls are TRBV30 and TRBJ1-2, with a tentative D call TRBD1 (6 bases). The CDR3 loop is CAWRWGGGYGYTF. CDR3 nucleotides: TGTGCCTGGAGGTGGGGGGGCGGCTATGGCTACACCTTC.